The rows below give T cell receptor beta chains drawn from one sample of a study of spatial heterogeneity in lung cancer. TCRdb fed the 5' RACE reads into MiXCR, producing one record per CDR3 protein. The sample has around 12,000 distinct CDR3 sequences, roughly 5.4% seen once. The sample in question was lung tumor tissue, obtained at surgery. Receptors were obtained from a female donor with early-stage non-small cell lung cancer. CDR3s include the opening cysteine and the closing phenylalanine or tryptophan. Clone size is not always given. Where it is, it says once, few, many or a class for expanded clones.

abundance	j_gene	v_gene	CDR3aa
many	TRBJ2-6	TRBV27	CASSRDSRRSGANVLTF
many	TRBJ1-5	TRBV20-1	CSARGPGVGVYGNQPQHF
many	TRBJ1-5	TRBV28	CASSARTGHSQPQHF
many	TRBJ2-1	TRBV7-9	CASSLGYGPTNEQFF
many	TRBJ2-7	TRBV30	CAWSVGGHSYEQYF
.	TRBJ2-3	TRBV3-1	CASSQGTGMNTAATQYF
many	TRBJ2-3	TRBV6-6	CATLSGTSGGDTQYF
many	TRBJ1-1	TRBV7-3	CASSQQVNTEAFF
many	TRBJ2-1	TRBV3-1	CASSQAGGKFYNEQFF
many	TRBJ2-7	TRBV20-1	CSAPRRDEQYF
many	TRBJ2-2	TRBV7-3	CASSSVHTGELFF
many	TRBJ1-4	TRBV7-2	CASSPTTSNEKLFF
medium-sized	TRBJ1-5	TRBV2	CASTLGASNQPQHF